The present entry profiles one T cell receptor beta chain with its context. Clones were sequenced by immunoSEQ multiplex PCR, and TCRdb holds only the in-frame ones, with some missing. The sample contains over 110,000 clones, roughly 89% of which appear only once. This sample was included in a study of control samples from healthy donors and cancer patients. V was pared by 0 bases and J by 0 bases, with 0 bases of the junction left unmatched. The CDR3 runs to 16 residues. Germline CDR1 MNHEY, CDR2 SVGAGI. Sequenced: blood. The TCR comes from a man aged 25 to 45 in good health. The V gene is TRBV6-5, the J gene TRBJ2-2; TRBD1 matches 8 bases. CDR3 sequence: CASSYSTGANTGELFF. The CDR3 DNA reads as TGTGCCAGCAGTTACTCGACAGGGGCGAACACCGGGGAGCTGTTTTTT.